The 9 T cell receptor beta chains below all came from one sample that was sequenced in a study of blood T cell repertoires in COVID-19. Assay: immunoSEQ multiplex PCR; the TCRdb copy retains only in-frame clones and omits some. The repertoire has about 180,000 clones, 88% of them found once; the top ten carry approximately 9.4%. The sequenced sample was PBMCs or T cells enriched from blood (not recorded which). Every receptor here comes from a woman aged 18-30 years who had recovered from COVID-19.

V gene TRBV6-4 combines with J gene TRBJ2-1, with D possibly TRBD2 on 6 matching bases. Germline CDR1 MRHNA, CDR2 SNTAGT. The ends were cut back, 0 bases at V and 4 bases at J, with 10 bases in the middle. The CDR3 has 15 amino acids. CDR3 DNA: TGTGCCAGCAGTGACTCGTTGGGGGGATACAATGAGCAGTTCTTC. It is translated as CASSDSLGGYNEQFF.

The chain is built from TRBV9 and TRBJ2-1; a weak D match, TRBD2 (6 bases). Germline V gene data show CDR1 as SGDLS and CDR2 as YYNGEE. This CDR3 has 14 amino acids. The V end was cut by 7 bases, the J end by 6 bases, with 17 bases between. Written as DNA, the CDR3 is TGTGCCAGCCCCCTAGGGGCGGGATGCAATGAGCAGTTCTTC. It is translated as CASPLGAGCNEQFF.

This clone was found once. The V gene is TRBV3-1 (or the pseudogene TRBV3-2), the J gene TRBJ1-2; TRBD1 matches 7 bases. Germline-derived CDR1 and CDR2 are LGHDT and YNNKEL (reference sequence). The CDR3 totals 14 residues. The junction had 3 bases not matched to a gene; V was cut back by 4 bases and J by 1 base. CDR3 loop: CASSRDSYNYGYTF. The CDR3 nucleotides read TGTGCCAGCAGCCGGGACAGTTATAACTATGGCTACACCTTC.

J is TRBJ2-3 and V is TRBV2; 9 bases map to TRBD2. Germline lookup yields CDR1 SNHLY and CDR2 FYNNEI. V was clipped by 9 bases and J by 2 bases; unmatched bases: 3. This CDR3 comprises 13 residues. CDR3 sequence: CASSGGPTDTQYF. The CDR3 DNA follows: TGTGCCAGTAGCGGGGGCCCCACAGATACGCAGTATTTT.

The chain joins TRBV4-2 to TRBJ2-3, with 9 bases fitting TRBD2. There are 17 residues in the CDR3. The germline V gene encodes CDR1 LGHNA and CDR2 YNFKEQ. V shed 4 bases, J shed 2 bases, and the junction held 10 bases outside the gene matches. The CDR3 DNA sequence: TGTGCCAGCAGCCCCACCGGGGCTAGCGGGGTCACAGATACGCAGTATTTT. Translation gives CASSPTGASGVTDTQYF.

The CDR3 region is CAWGQGSGNTIYF. CDR3 bases: TGTGCCTGGGGACAGGGCTCTGGAAACACCATATATTTT. The gene calls are TRBV30 and TRBJ1-3; TRBD1 matches 8 bases. Per germline, CDR1 GTSNPN and CDR2 SVGIG (reference sequence). Losses at the gene ends were 5 bases for V and 0 bases for J; bases not matched to a gene: 0. The CDR3 has 13 amino acids.

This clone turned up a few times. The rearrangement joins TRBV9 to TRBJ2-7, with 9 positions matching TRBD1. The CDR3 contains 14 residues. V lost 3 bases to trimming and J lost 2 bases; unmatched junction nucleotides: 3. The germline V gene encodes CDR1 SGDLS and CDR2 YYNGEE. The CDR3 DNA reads TGTGCCAGCAGCGCCGGGACAGGGACCTACGAGCAGTACTTC. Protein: CASSAGTGTYEQYF. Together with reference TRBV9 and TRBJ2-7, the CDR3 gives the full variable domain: DSGVTQTPKHLITATGQRVTLRCSPRSGDLSVYWYQQSLDQGLQFLIQYYNGEERAKGNILERFSAQQFPDLHSELNLSSLELGDSALYFCASSAGTGTYEQYFGPGTRLTVT.

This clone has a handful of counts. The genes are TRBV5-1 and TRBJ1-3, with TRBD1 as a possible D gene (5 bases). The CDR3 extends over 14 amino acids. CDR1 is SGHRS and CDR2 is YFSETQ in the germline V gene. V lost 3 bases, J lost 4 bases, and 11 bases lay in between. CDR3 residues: CASSSGGGGNTIYF. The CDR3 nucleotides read TGCGCCAGCAGCTCGGGGGGTGGCGGAAACACCATATATTTT.

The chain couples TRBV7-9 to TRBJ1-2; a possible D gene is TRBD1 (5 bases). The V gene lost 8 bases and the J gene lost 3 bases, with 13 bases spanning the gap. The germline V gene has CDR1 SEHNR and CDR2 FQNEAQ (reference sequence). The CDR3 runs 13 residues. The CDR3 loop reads CASLPWGDYGYTF. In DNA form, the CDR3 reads TGTGCCAGCCTACCGTGGGGGGACTATGGCTACACCTTC.